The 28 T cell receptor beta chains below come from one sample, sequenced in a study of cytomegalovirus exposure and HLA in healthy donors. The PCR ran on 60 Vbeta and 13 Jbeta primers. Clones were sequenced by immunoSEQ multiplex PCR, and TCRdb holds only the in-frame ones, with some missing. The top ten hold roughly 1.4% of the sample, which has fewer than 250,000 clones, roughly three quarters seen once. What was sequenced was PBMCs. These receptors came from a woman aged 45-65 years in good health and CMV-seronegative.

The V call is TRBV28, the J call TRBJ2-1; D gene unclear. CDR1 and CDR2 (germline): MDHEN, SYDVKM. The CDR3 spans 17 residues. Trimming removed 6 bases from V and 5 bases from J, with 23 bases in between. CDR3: CASRPSAWQESNNEQFF. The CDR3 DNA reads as TGTGCCAGCAGACCCTCTGCTTGGCAGGAATCGAACAATGAGCAGTTCTTC.

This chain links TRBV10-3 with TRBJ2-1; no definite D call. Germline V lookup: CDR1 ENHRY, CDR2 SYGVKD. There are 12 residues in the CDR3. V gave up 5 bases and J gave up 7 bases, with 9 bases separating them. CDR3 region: CAISPISNEQFF. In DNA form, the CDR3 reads TGTGCCATCAGTCCTATCTCAAATGAGCAGTTCTTC.

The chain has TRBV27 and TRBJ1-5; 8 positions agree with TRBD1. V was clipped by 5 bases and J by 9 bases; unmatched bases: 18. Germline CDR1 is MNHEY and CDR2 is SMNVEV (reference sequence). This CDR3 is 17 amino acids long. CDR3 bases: TGTGCCAGCAGTGCTACGCGGACAGGGACCCGCAATGGGCCCCAGCATTTT. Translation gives CASSATRTGTRNGPQHF.

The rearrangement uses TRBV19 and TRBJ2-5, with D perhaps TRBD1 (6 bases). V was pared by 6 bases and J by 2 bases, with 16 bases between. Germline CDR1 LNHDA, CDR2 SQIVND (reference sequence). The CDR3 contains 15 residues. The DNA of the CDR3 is TGTGCCAGTAGCCCAAGAGGGGGTTTGCAAGAGACCCAGTACTTC. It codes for CASSPRGGLQETQYF.

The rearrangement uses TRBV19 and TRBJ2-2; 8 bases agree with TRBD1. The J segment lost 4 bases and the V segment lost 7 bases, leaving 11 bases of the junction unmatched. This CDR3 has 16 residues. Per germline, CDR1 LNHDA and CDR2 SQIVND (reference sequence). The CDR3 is CASTPGDRTSTGELFF. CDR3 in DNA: TGTGCCAGTACTCCAGGGGACAGGACTTCCACCGGGGAGCTGTTTTTT.

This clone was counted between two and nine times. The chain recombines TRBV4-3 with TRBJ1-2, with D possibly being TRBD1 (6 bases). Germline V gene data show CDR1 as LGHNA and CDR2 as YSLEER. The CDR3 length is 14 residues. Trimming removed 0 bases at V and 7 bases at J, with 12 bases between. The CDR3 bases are TGCGCCAGCAGCCAAGACAGGGGATGGCGTGGCTACACCTTC. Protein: CASSQDRGWRGYTF.

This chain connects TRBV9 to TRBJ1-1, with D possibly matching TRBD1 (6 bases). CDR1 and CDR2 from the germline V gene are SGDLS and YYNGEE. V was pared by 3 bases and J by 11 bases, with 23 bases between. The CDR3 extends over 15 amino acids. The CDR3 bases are TGTGCCAGCAGCGGATCCGGGACACCTAAGGGTGGGGCTTTCTTT. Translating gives CASSGSGTPKGGAFF.

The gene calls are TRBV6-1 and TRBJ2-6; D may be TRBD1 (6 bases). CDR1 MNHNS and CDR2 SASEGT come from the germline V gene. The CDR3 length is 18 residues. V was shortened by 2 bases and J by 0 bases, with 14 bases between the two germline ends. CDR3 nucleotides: TGTGCCAGCAGTGAACGGGCAGGGGTCTCCTCTGGGGCCAACGTCCTGACTTTC. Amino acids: CASSERAGVSSGANVLTF.

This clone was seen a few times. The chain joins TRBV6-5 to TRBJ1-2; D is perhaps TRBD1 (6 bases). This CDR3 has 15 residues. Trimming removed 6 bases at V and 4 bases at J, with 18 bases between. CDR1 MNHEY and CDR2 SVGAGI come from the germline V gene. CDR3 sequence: CASSPRLRGGYGYTF. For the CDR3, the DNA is TGTGCCAGCAGCCCTCGGCTCCGAGGGGGCTATGGCTACACCTTC.

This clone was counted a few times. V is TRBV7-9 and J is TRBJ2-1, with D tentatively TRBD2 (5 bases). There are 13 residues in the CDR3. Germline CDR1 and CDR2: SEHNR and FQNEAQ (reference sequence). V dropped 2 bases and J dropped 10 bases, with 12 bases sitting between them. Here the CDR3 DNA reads TGTGCCAGCAGCTTATGGTCGAGCGGCGAGCAGTTCTTC. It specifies CASSLWSSGEQFF.

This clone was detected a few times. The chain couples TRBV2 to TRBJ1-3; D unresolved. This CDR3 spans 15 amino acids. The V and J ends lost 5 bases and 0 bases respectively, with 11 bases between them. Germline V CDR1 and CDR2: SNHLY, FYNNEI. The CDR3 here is CASSTTVSSGNTIYF. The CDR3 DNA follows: TGTGCCAGCAGTACGACTGTTAGCTCTGGAAACACCATATATTTT. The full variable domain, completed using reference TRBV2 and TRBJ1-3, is EPEVTQTPSHQVTQMGQEVILRCVPISNHLYFYWYRQILGQKVEFLVSFYNNEISEKSEIFDDQFSVERPDGSNFTLKIRSTKLEDSAMYFCASSTTVSSGNTIYFGEGSWLTVV.

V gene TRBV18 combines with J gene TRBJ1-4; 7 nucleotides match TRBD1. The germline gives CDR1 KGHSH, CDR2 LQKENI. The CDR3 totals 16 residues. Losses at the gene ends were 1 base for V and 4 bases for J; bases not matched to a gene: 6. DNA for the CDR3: TGTGCCAGCTCACCACAGGCCGGGACAGATAATGAAAAACTGTTTTTT. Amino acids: CASSPQAGTDNEKLFF.

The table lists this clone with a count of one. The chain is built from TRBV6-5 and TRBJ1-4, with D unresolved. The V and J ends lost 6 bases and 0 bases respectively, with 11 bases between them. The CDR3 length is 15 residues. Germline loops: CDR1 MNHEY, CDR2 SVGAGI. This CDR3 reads CASRLFGATNEKLFF. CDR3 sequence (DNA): TGTGCCAGCAGGCTCTTCGGGGCAACTAATGAAAAACTGTTTTTT.

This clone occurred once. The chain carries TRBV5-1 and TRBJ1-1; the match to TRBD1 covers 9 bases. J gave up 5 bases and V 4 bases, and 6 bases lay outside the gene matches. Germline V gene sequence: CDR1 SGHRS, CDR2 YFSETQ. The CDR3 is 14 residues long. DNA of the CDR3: TGCGCCAGCAGCGCCCGACAGGGGGGAACTGAAGCTTTCTTT. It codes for CASSARQGGTEAFF.

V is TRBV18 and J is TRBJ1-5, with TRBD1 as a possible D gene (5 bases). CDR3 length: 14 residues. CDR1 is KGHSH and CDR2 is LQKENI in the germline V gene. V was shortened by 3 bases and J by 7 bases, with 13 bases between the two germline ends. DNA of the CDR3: TGTGCCAGCTCACCCCCCCCCGGGGGACAGCCCCAGCATTTT. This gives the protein CASSPPPGGQPQHF.

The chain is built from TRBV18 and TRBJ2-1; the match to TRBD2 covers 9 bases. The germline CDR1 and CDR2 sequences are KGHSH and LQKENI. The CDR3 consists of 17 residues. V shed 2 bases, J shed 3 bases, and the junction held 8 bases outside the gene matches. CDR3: CASSPEIAGAVYNEQFF. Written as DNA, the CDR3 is TGTGCCAGCTCACCAGAGATAGCGGGAGCGGTCTACAATGAGCAGTTCTTC.

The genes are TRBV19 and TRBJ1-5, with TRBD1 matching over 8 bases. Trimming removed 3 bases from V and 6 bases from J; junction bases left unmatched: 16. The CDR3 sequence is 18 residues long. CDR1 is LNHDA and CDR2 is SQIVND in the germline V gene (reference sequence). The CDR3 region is CASSIHISDRGRGQPQHF. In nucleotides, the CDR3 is TGTGCCAGTAGTATCCACATCTCAGACAGGGGTCGGGGTCAGCCCCAGCATTTT.

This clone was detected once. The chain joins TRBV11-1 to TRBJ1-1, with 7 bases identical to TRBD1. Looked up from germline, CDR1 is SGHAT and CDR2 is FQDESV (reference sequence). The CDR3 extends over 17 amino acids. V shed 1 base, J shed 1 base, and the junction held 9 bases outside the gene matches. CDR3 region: CASSLGTGIGRNTEAFF. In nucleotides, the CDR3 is TGTGCCAGCAGCTTAGGGACAGGAATCGGGAGGAACACTGAAGCTTTCTTT.

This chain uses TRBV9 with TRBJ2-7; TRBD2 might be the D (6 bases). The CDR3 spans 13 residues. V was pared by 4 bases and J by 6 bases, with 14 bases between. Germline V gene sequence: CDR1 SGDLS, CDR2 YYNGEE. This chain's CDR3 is CASSSGTHGEQYF. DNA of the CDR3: TGTGCCAGCAGCTCCGGGACTCACGGCGAGCAGTACTTC.

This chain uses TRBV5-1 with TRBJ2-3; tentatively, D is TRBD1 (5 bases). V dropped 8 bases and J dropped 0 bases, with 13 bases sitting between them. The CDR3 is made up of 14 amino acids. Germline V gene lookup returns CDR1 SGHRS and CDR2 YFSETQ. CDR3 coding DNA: TGCGCCAGTTCAGTAGGGGATAGCACAGATACGCAGTATTTT. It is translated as CASSVGDSTDTQYF.

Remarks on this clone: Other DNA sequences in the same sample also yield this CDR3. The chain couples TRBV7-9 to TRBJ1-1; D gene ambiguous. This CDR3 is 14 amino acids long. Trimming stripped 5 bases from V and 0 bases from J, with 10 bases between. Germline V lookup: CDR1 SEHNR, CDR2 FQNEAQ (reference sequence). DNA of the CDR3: TGTGCCAGCAGCCCCAGCGGTTTGAACACTGAAGCTTTCTTT. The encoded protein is CASSPSGLNTEAFF.

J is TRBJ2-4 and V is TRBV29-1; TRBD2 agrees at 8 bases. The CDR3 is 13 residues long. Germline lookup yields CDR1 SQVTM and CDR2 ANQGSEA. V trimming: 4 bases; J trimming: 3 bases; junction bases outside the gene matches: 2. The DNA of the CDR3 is TGCAGCGTTGTACGGGAGGGCAAAAACATTCAGTACTTC. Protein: CSVVREGKNIQYF.

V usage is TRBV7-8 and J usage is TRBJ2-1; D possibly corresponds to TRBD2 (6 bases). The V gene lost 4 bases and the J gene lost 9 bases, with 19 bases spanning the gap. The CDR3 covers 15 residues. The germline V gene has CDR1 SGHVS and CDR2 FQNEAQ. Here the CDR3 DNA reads TGTGCCAGCAGCTCAGCCGGGGGACTCGGTGGTGAGCAGTTCTTC. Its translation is CASSSAGGLGGEQFF.

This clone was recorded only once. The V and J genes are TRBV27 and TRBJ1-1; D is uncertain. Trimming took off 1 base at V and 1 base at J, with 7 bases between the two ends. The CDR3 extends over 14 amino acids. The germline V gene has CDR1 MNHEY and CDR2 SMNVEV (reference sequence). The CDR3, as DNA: TGTGCCAGCAGTTTATGGGCCAAGAACACTGAAGCTTTCTTT. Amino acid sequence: CASSLWAKNTEAFF.

The CDR3: CASSLLSGTDHEKLFF. In DNA, the CDR3 is TGTGCCAGCAGTTTACTTTCCGGGACAGACCATGAAAAACTGTTTTTT. V usage is TRBV28 and J usage is TRBJ1-4; the match to TRBD1 covers 7 bases. Unmatched junction bases numbered 9, after V lost 2 bases and J lost 6 bases. Per the germline V gene, CDR1 is MDHEN and CDR2 is SYDVKM. The CDR3 is made up of 16 amino acids.

The CDR3 protein is CASSLRRDATPNEQFF. The CDR3 DNA follows: TGCGCCAGCAGCTTGCGGCGGGATGCGACCCCAAATGAGCAGTTCTTC. The chain recombines TRBV5-1 with TRBJ2-1, with a weak D call TRBD2 (6 bases). CDR3 length: 16 residues. The germline gives CDR1 SGHRS, CDR2 YFSETQ. The V and J ends lost 1 base and 7 bases respectively, with 18 bases between them.

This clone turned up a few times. In DNA, the CDR3 is TGCGCCAGCAGCCAAACCGGGACAGGGTTAACCGAGCAGTACTTC. Its translation is CASSQTGTGLTEQYF. The chain combines TRBV4-3 with TRBJ2-7, with 9 positions matching TRBD1. Germline CDR1 is LGHNA and CDR2 is YSLEER. The V segment lost 2 bases and the J segment 6 bases; nucleotides outside the gene matches: 8. This CDR3 is 15 amino acids long.

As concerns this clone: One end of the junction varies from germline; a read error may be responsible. The CDR3 reads CASSPLRGLFF. The CDR3 DNA sequence: TGTGCTAGCAGTCCACTCAGGGGGCTGTTTTTT. The V and J genes are TRBV7-7 and TRBJ2-2; perhaps TRBD1 as D (6 bases). Germline V gene sequence: CDR1 SSHAT, CDR2 FNYEAQ (reference sequence). The CDR3 consists of 11 residues.